This T cell receptor beta chain was captured by sequencing in a study of beta chain features in type 1 diabetes. Study information: The study examined about 100 million sorted cells across all samples.

This clone has at least ten counts. Its matching antigen is unknown. Every donor had blood drawn once into heparin, around 120 mL on average. Staining for CD45RO/CCR7/CD25/CD127/CD95/CD27 allowed sorting of CD4+ naive, central memory, regulatory and stem cell-like memory cells. The authors obtained over 95% purity in all sorted populations. Study-wide results and caveats: Moderate but significant shortening of TCRB CDR3s was recorded in all four CD4+ subsets from Type 1 diabetes patients.

Germline lookup yields CDR1 MGHRA and CDR2 YSYEKL. Trimming took off 2 bases at V and 3 bases at J, with 11 bases between the two ends. CDR3 length: 14 amino acids. Investigators reverse transcribed all isolated RNA, so they sequenced expressed TCRB transcripts. Profiled with immunoSEQ multiplex PCR; TCRdb holds only in-frame clones, not every one. The sample includes about 370,000 clones, roughly 9.8% of them seen just once. The source is a man aged 30 to 45 with type 1 diabetes. The chain links TRBV4-1 to TRBJ2-7; a possible D gene is TRBD1 (6 bases). Input material: central memory CD4+ T cells from blood. The CDR3 region has the DNA TGCGCCAGCAGCCAAAACCGACAGGACTACGAGCAGTACTTC. It is translated as CASSQNRQDYEQYF.